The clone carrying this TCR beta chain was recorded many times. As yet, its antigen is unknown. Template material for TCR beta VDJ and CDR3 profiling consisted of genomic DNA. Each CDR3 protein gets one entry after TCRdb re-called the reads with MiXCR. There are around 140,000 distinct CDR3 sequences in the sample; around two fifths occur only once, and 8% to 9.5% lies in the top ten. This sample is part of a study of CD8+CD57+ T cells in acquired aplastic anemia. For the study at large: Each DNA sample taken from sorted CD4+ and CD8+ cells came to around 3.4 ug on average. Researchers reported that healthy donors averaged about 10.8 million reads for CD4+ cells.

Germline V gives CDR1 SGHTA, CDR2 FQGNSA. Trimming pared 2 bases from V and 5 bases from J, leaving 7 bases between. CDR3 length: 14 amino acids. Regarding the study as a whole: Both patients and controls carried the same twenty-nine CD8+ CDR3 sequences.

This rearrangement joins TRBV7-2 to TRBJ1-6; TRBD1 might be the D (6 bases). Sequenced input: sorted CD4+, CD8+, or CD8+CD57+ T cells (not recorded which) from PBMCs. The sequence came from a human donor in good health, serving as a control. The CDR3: CASSLRQDNSPLHF. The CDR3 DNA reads TGTGCCAGCAGCTTAAGACAGGATAATTCACCCCTCCACTTT. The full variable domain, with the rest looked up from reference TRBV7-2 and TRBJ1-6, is GAGVSQSPSNKVTEKGKDVELRCDPISGHTALYWYRQSLGQGLEFLIYFQGNSAPDKSGLPSDRFSAERTGGSVSTLTIQRTQQEDSAVYLCASSLRQDNSPLHFGNGTRLTVT.